This TCR beta chain originates from a study of beta chain features in type 1 diabetes. Study information: Sorted cells, more than 95,000,000 in number, were examined across all samples. Study-level findings and limits: Relative to healthy donors, patients appeared to have naive, central memory and Treg TCRB repertoires that were more similar. It was possible that PCR favored shorter templates, equally so in patients and controls.

Germline CDR1 is MDHEN and CDR2 is SYDVKM. V lost 0 bases and J lost 6; bases outside the gene matches: 9. The CDR3 loop spans 17 amino acids. This clone was seen a few times. Its target is not known. The isolated RNA, all of it, was reverse transcribed, so expressed TCRB transcripts were what got sequenced. Repertoires were generated with immunoSEQ multiplex PCR, while TCRdb's copy carries only in-frame clones and drops some. Altogether a few hundred thousand clones are present, about a tenth being singletons, with the ten largest covering roughly 1.4%. Via CD45RO/CCR7/CD25/CD127/CD95/CD27, cells of the CD4+ naive, central memory, regulatory and stem cell-like memory subsets were sorted.

This receptor was taken from a man in his late teens or twenties in good health. Sequences were obtained from central memory CD4+ T cells from blood. This chain connects TRBV28 to TRBJ1-2; 11 bases line up with TRBD1. The CDR3 spells CASSLWAGTGGFNGYTF. The CDR3 coding sequence is TGTGCCAGCAGTTTATGGGCCGGGACAGGGGGTTTCAATGGCTACACCTTC.